The present T cell receptor beta chain was sequenced within a study of T cells in Graves' hyperthyroidism and ophthalmopathy. The TCR beta CDR3 regions underwent amplification using RNA transcripts as the source. RT-PCR in the first round (using the HTBI primer set) targeted the TCR CDR3. Via MiXCR, TCRdb re-called the multiplex PCR reads, giving one row per CDR3 protein. The sample contains about 590,000 distinct CDR3 sequences, less than 20% of which appear only once. This clonotype was observed many times. The source material was blood. The source of this sequence is a woman aged 25-40 years with Graves' hyperthyroidism.

CDR3 sequence (DNA): TGTGCCAGCAGTGACCGGGACTCCCGAGACAATGAGCAGTTCTTC. It encodes CASSDRDSRDNEQFF. This chain links TRBV2 with TRBJ2-1, with a weak D call TRBD2 (6 bases). V lost 3 bases and J lost 5, with 14 bases in between. Germline loops: CDR1 SNHLY, CDR2 FYNNEI. The CDR3 totals 15 residues.